The 31 T cell receptor beta chains presented below share a single source sample, sequenced in a study of T cell responses to AZD1222 COVID-19 vaccine. Produced via immunoSEQ multiplex PCR; TCRdb's table is partial and in-frame only. Altogether 100,000 to 150,000 clones are present, about 86% being singletons, with the ten largest covering 12%. The specimen comprised peripheral blood, sampled on day 0 of AZD1222 vaccination. These receptors originate from an adult in good health.

By proportion, this clone is medium-sized. The chain combines TRBV19 with TRBJ1-5; the D gene is possibly TRBD1 (5 bases). The CDR3 spans 15 residues. V was pared by 1 base and J by 4 bases, with 11 bases between. Germline V lookup: CDR1 LNHDA, CDR2 SQIVND (reference sequence). The CDR3 nucleotides are TGTGCCAGTAGTATAGGAATGAGGGGTAATCAGCCCCAGCATTTT. Encoded protein: CASSIGMRGNQPQHF.

This chain uses TRBV6-5 with TRBJ2-7; TRBD2 is a possible D gene (7 bases). With 0 bases removed from V and 1 base from J, the gap between germline ends came to 13 bases. CDR3 size: 16 residues. Germline CDR1 and CDR2: MNHEY and SVGAGI. CDR3 region: CASSYSGGGQSYEQYF. CDR3 DNA sequence: TGTGCCAGCAGTTACTCGGGGGGGGGCCAATCCTACGAGCAGTACTTC.

V gene TRBV28 combines with J gene TRBJ1-6; D ambiguous. V shed 5 bases and J shed 7 bases, with 12 bases lying between them. CDR1 and CDR2 from the germline V gene are MDHEN and SYDVKM. This CDR3 spans 14 amino acids. CDR3 amino acids: CASSPSGGNSPLHF. DNA for the CDR3: TGTGCCAGCAGTCCCAGCGGAGGGAATTCACCCCTCCACTTT.

V gene TRBV12-3 or TRBV12-4 combines with J gene TRBJ2-1; D unclear. Trimming cost V 5 bases and J 4 bases, with 9 bases left between them. This CDR3 comprises 13 residues. The CDR3 sequence is CASSPGGYNEQFF. CDR3 DNA sequence: TGTGCCAGCAGTCCCGGTGGGTACAATGAGCAGTTCTTC.

The gene calls are TRBV12-3 or TRBV12-4 and TRBJ2-1; D is unclear. V lost 6 bases and J lost 8, with 11 bases in between. The CDR3 runs 12 residues. The CDR3 sequence: CASRGTGDEQFF. The CDR3 coding sequence is TGTGCCAGCAGGGGCACTGGCGATGAGCAGTTCTTC.

The gene calls are TRBV7-9 and TRBJ1-1; D is possibly TRBD1 (5 bases). Trimming stripped 4 bases from V and 7 bases from J, with 16 bases between. CDR3 length: 14 residues. Per the germline V gene, CDR1 is SEHNR and CDR2 is FQNEAQ (reference sequence). DNA of the CDR3: TGTGCCAGCAGCTACGCGGGGCACAGTAATGAAGCTTTCTTT. Its translation is CASSYAGHSNEAFF.

The gene calls are TRBV28 and TRBJ2-5; 10 bases are shared with TRBD2. With 3 bases clipped from V and 6 bases from J, the junction kept 13 bases outside the gene matches. Germline CDR1 MDHEN, CDR2 SYDVKM. The CDR3 is 17 residues long. CDR3 nucleotides: TGTGCCAGCAGTTTCCCTTGGGCTAGCGGGAGAGGGAAGACCCAGTACTTC. This translates into CASSFPWASGRGKTQYF.

This clone came up once. V is TRBV12-3 or TRBV12-4 and J is TRBJ1-2; D not resolved. This CDR3 contains 12 residues. The V end was cut by 3 bases, the J end by 8 bases, with 10 bases between. The CDR3 region has the DNA TGTGCCAGCAGTTTGGCTCTCTCCGGCTACACCTTC. Its translation: CASSLALSGYTF.

The gene calls are TRBV21-1 and TRBJ1-1; TRBD1 reflects the table's D call only, with no check against the DNA. TRBV21-1 is recorded as a pseudogene. This CDR3 has 14 amino acids. CDR3 sequence: CASSKTGEDTEAFF. In nucleotides, the CDR3 is TGTGCCAGCAGCAAGACAGGGGAGGACACTGAAGCTTTCTTT.

The rearrangement links TRBV7-8 to TRBJ2-7; D unclear. Germline values: CDR1 SGHVS, CDR2 FQNEAQ. The V and J ends lost 5 bases and 7 bases respectively, with 21 bases between them. CDR3 length: 15 amino acids. The CDR3 coding sequence is TGTGCCAGCAGCCTCCATCCCGAACAGATTAAGGAGCAGTACTTC. It specifies CASSLHPEQIKEQYF. The whole variable domain, filled in from reference TRBV7-8 and TRBJ2-7, reads GAGVSQSPRYKVAKRGQDVALRCDPISGHVSLFWYQQALGQGPEFLTYFQNEAQLDKSGLPSDRFFAERPEGSVSTLKIQRTQQEDSAVYLCASSLHPEQIKEQYFGPGTRLTVT.

The V gene is TRBV6-5, the J gene TRBJ2-7; weak D call: TRBD2 (6 bases). The CDR3 covers 14 residues. The germline V and J ends were trimmed by 0 bases and 4 bases, with 10 bases remaining between them. Germline CDR1 is MNHEY and CDR2 is SVGAGI. The CDR3 region is CASSYSFRGYEQYF. As DNA, the CDR3 is TGTGCCAGCAGTTACTCGTTTCGGGGGTACGAGCAGTACTTC.

This clone was found once. The chain employs TRBV19 and TRBJ2-7, with 10 bases fitting TRBD1. V shed 5 bases, J shed 0 bases, and the junction held 4 bases outside the gene matches. CDR3 length equals 15 residues. Germline-derived CDR1 and CDR2 are LNHDA and SQIVND (reference sequence). CDR3 sequence (DNA): TGTGCCAGTAGTCCATGGACAGGGGGCTCCTACGAGCAGTACTTC. It yields the protein CASSPWTGGSYEQYF.

The chain combines TRBV12-3 or TRBV12-4 with TRBJ2-1; D call uncertain. The V end was cut by 0 bases, the J end by 8 bases, with 8 bases between. The CDR3 spans 13 residues. CDR3 sequence (DNA): TGTGCCAGCAGTTTAGCGTCTGGGGATGAGCAGTTCTTC. Amino acids: CASSLASGDEQFF.

This clone occurred once. The chain has TRBV18 and TRBJ2-2; D could derive from TRBD1 or TRBD2 (5 bases each). The CDR3 length is 12 residues. Germline CDR1 is KGHSH and CDR2 is LQKENI. Trimming cost V 4 bases and J 5 bases, with 5 bases left between them. Here the CDR3 DNA reads TGTGCCAGCTCACGGGGGACCGGGGAGCTGTTTTTT. Residues: CASSRGTGELFF.

The chain links TRBV7-2 to TRBJ2-5; weak D call: TRBD2 (7 bases). Trimming pared 1 base from V and 5 bases from J, leaving 14 bases between. The germline gives CDR1 SGHTA, CDR2 FQGNSA. This CDR3 has 15 residues. The CDR3 spells CASSLGGGVWETQYF. The CDR3 DNA reads as TGTGCCAGCAGCTTAGGGGGGGGCGTTTGGGAGACCCAGTACTTC. The variable domain in full, completed from reference TRBV7-2 and TRBJ2-5, reads GAGVSQSPSNKVTEKGKDVELRCDPISGHTALYWYRQSLGQGLEFLIYFQGNSAPDKSGLPSDRFSAERTGGSVSTLTIQRTQQEDSAVYLCASSLGGGVWETQYFGPGTRLLVL.

The count of this clone is one. The chain joins TRBV2 to TRBJ1-4; D not resolved. V dropped 2 bases and J dropped 0 bases, with 10 bases sitting between them. CDR3 size: 16 residues. Germline CDR1 reads SNHLY; CDR2 reads FYNNEI. CDR3 region: CASSEQGAATNEKLFF. Here the CDR3 DNA reads TGTGCCAGCAGTGAACAAGGCGCTGCAACTAATGAAAAACTGTTTTTT. The full variable domain, in which reference TRBV2 and TRBJ1-4 provide the parts outside the CDR3, is EPEVTQTPSHQVTQMGQEVILRCVPISNHLYFYWYRQILGQKVEFLVSFYNNEISEKSEIFDDQFSVERPDGSNFTLKIRSTKLEDSAMYFCASSEQGAATNEKLFFGSGTQLSVL.

With regard to this clone: Its ends do not fully match the called genes, so a read error is possible. The J gene is TRBJ2-7, the V gene TRBV11-2; the D gene could be TRBD1 or TRBD2 (5 bases each). The V gene's germline CDR1 is SGHAT and CDR2 FQNNGV. CDR3 length: 12 residues. The CDR3, as DNA: TGTGCCAGCAGTCTTAGTCTCGAGGTCGGGACCTTC. It specifies CASSLSLEVGTF.

The J gene is TRBJ2-3, the V gene TRBV24-1, with 9 bases identical to TRBD1. CDR3 size: 15 residues. Unmatched junction bases numbered 7, after V lost 7 bases and J lost 3 bases. Looked up from germline, CDR1 is KGHDR and CDR2 is SFDVKD. The CDR3 is CATRPGQGPTDTQYF. CDR3 bases: TGTGCCACCAGGCCGGGACAGGGACCGACAGATACGCAGTATTTT.

The rearrangement joins TRBV27 to TRBJ2-7; weak D call: TRBD1 (5 bases). V lost 4 bases and J lost 0, with 10 bases in between. The CDR3 consists of 14 residues. Germline V CDR1 and CDR2: MNHEY, SMNVEV (reference sequence). Here the CDR3 reads CASSSAGHSYEQYF. CDR3 DNA sequence: TGTGCCAGCAGTTCCGCAGGACACTCCTACGAGCAGTACTTC.

V and J are TRBV11-2 and TRBJ2-3, with 10 bases aligning to TRBD2. Germline assignment: CDR1 SGHAT and CDR2 FQNNGV. Trimming took 5 bases from V and 11 from J; bases not matched to a gene: 10. The CDR3 extends over 14 amino acids. CDR3 DNA sequence: TGTGCCAGCAGCGCTACTTGGGCTAGCGGGGGGCAGTATTTT. It encodes CASSATWASGGQYF.

The CDR3 DNA reads as TGTGCCAGCAGCCCGAGTCATAGCACAGATACGCAGTATTTT. Its translation is CASSPSHSTDTQYF. V is TRBV7-3 and J is TRBJ2-3; D unresolved. The V gene lost 5 bases and the J gene lost 0 bases, with 9 bases spanning the gap. CDR1 is SGHTA, CDR2 FQGTGA, per germline. The CDR3 spans 14 residues.

The V and J genes are TRBV28 and TRBJ1-2; D gene unclear. The V end was cut by 4 bases, the J end by 2 bases, with 5 bases between. Germline V lookup: CDR1 MDHEN, CDR2 SYDVKM. This CDR3 comprises 12 residues. CDR3 sequence (DNA): TGTGCCAGCAGTTCCTACAACTATGGCTACACCTTC. Encoded protein: CASSSYNYGYTF.

CDR3 sequence: CASSPEADNEQFF. CDR3 sequence (DNA): TGTGCCAGCAGCCCTGAAGCAGACAATGAGCAGTTCTTC. The chain links TRBV7-9 to TRBJ2-1, with D unresolved. The CDR3 covers 13 residues. Germline V gene lookup returns CDR1 SEHNR and CDR2 FQNEAQ (reference sequence). The germline V and J ends were trimmed by 5 bases and 5 bases, with 10 bases remaining between them.

This chain links TRBV4-1 with TRBJ1-5; D gene unclear. Between the trimmed V and J ends, which lost 4 bases and 7 bases, there was a span of 11 bases. The CDR3 sequence is 13 residues long. The germline V gene encodes CDR1 MGHRA and CDR2 YSYEKL. Written as DNA, the CDR3 is TGCGCCAGCAGCCCTCACGCGGGGCAGCCCCAGCATTTT. Residues: CASSPHAGQPQHF.

This clone was counted once. The chain employs TRBV12-5 and TRBJ2-5; tentative D call: TRBD1 (5 bases). V gave up 9 bases and J gave up 5 bases, with 7 bases separating them. Germline lookup yields CDR1 LGHNT and CDR2 FRNRAP. The CDR3 contains 10 residues. CDR3 region: CASSGETQYF. In DNA, the CDR3 is TGTGCTAGCTCAGGGGAGACCCAGTACTTC. The complete variable domain, with remaining parts taken from reference TRBV12-5 and TRBJ2-5, reads DARVTQTPRHKVTEMGQEVTMRCQPILGHNTVFWYRQTMMQGLELLAYFRNRAPLDDSGMPKDRFSAEMPDATLATLKIQPSEPRDSAVYFCASSGETQYFGPGTRLLVL.

The chain employs TRBV7-9 and TRBJ2-1; D may be TRBD1 (6 bases). Germline lookup yields CDR1 SEHNR and CDR2 FQNEAQ (reference sequence). The CDR3 has 16 residues. Trimming removed 4 bases from V and 9 bases from J, with 22 bases in between. This CDR3 reads CASSSKIRIQGSEQFF. In DNA form, the CDR3 reads TGTGCCAGCAGCTCGAAAATAAGGATACAGGGTAGTGAGCAGTTCTTC. Drawing the rest from reference TRBV7-9 and TRBJ2-1, the complete variable domain is DTGVSQNPRHKITKRGQNVTFRCDPISEHNRLYWYRQTLGQGPEFLTYFQNEAQLEKSRLLSDRFSAERPKGSFSTLEIQRTEQGDSAMYLCASSSKIRIQGSEQFFGPGTRLTVL.

This clone was counted between two and nine times. The CDR3 region has the DNA TGTGCCAGTAACCTGTCGGAACTCTCCTACGAGCAGTACTTC. Translating gives CASNLSELSYEQYF. The gene calls are TRBV19 and TRBJ2-7; D is unclear. V lost 7 bases and J 0 bases, leaving 13 bases between the germline ends. This CDR3 has 14 amino acids. Germline CDR1 LNHDA, CDR2 SQIVND (reference sequence).

This rearrangement joins TRBV30 to TRBJ2-2; 8 nucleotides line up with TRBD2. CDR1 is GTSNPN, CDR2 SVGIG, per germline (reference sequence). This CDR3 is 19 amino acids long. Trimming at V came to 2 bases and at J to 2 bases, leaving 16 bases not matched to a gene. The chain's CDR3 is CAWSYLPSGSLKNTGELFF. The CDR3 bases are TGTGCCTGGAGTTACTTGCCTAGCGGGTCCCTAAAAAACACCGGGGAGCTGTTTTTT.

This rearrangement joins TRBV30 to TRBJ1-6, with 9 bases identical to TRBD1. Looked up from germline, CDR1 is GTSNPN and CDR2 is SVGIG (reference sequence). After removal of 5 bases from V and 7 bases from J, the junction contained 9 bases not matched to a gene. The CDR3 has 15 residues. CDR3 residues: CAWQRGGTGNSPLHF. Here the CDR3 DNA reads TGTGCCTGGCAACGTGGAGGGACAGGGAATTCACCCCTCCACTTT.

This clone has a single count. DNA for the CDR3: TGTGCCAGCAGCCCCAGCCCAGGGAGGCTAGCGGGGCTCTCCTACGAGCAGTACTTC. This sequence encodes CASSPSPGRLAGLSYEQYF. V and J are TRBV7-8 and TRBJ2-7, with 9 positions matching TRBD2. This CDR3 spans 19 amino acids. Germline lookup yields CDR1 SGHVS and CDR2 FQNEAQ. V gave up 5 bases and J gave up 0 bases; unmatched junction bases: 17. The variable domain in full, with the rest retrieved from reference TRBV7-8 and TRBJ2-7, is GAGVSQSPRYKVAKRGQDVALRCDPISGHVSLFWYQQALGQGPEFLTYFQNEAQLDKSGLPSDRFFAERPEGSVSTLKIQRTQQEDSAVYLCASSPSPGRLAGLSYEQYFGPGTRLTVT.

The J gene is TRBJ2-5, the V gene TRBV7-2, with TRBD2 as a possible D gene (6 bases). V lost 5 bases and J lost 5, with 15 bases in between. The CDR3 spans 14 residues. CDR1 SGHTA and CDR2 FQGNSA come from the germline V gene. This chain's CDR3 is CASSRGALGETQYF. For the CDR3, the DNA is TGTGCCAGCAGCCGCGGGGCTTTAGGGGAGACCCAGTACTTC.